This T cell receptor beta chain comes out of a study of blood T cell repertoires in COVID-19. Libraries were prepared by immunoSEQ multiplex PCR; TCRdb keeps only in-frame clonotypes and omits some of them. The table includes 220,000 or so clones, more than 75% detected once. Unmatched junction bases numbered 10, after V lost 8 bases and J lost 4 bases. CDR1 is MNHEY and CDR2 is SVGAGI in the germline V gene. This CDR3 is 14 amino acids long. Enrolled through a virtual design, the participants were between about 18 and 100 years of age and came from 24 US areas. Participants had their cohort set by participant-reported clinical history. Donors in Cohort 3 who had recovered were those with two negative PCRs, healthcare professional clearance, or resolution of their symptoms.

This sequence was found in a woman aged 45-59 years who had recovered from COVID-19. Sequencing used PBMCs or T cells enriched from blood (not recorded which). The chain carries TRBV6-5 and TRBJ1-2; 7 bases fit TRBD1. The CDR3 DNA follows: TGTGCCAGCCTTGGTGGGGACAGCCTCTATGGCTACACCTTC. Its protein product is CASLGGDSLYGYTF.